This TCR beta chain was sequenced in a study of blood T cell repertoires in COVID-19. The junction had 7 bases not matched to a gene; V was cut back by 10 bases and J by 5 bases. This CDR3 has 13 residues. Germline V gene data show CDR1 as MNHEY and CDR2 as SMNVEV (reference sequence). The assay was immunoSEQ multiplex PCR, and TCRdb's table has in-frame clones only and misses some. The table shows about 29,000 clones, with about 90% occurring only once. The sequencing sample was made of peripheral blood. The chain couples TRBV27 to TRBJ2-7, with TRBD2 identical over 11 bases. The source of this sequence is a human donor in a cohort sampled during active COVID-19. CDR3 nucleotide sequence: TGTGCCACCAGACTAGCGGGGTCAAACGAGCAGTACTTC. Encoded protein: CATRLAGSNEQYF.